This entry lists 32 T cell receptor beta chains sequenced from one sample in a study of blood T cell repertoires in COVID-19. Here immunoSEQ multiplex PCR was the method, and the copy in TCRdb shows in-frame clones only, minus some. The sample carries around 100,000 clones, just over 85% recorded once. The sequencing input was peripheral blood. The receptors here all came from a human donor in a cohort sampled during active COVID-19.

This clone was observed a single time. The V gene is TRBV6-1, the J gene TRBJ2-3; the D gene is possibly TRBD2 (6 bases). Germline V lookup: CDR1 MNHNS, CDR2 SASEGT. V was pared by 3 bases and J by 3 bases, with 13 bases between. The CDR3 extends over 15 amino acids. In DNA, the CDR3 is TGTGCCAGCAGTGATCCCCGGACTAAAACAGATACGCAGTATTTT. Its translation is CASSDPRTKTDTQYF.

The J gene is TRBJ2-2, the V gene TRBV30; no clear D. The V end was cut by 2 bases, the J end by 1 base, with 5 bases between. Germline CDR1 reads GTSNPN; CDR2 reads SVGIG (reference sequence). The CDR3 has 13 residues. The CDR3 bases are TGTGCCTGGAGTACGGGGAACACCGGGGAGCTGTTTTTT. Translating it yields CAWSTGNTGELFF. Supplemented by reference TRBV30 and TRBJ2-2, the full variable domain reads SQTIHQWPATLVQPVGSPLSLECTVEGTSNPNLYWYRQAAGRGLQLLFYSVGIGQISSEVPQNLSASRPQDRQFILSSKKLLLSDSGFYLCAWSTGNTGELFFGEGSRLTVL.

This sequence joins TRBV7-2 and TRBJ2-7; 8 positions match TRBD2. CDR3 length: 14 residues. The junction had 10 bases not matched to a gene; V was cut back by 6 bases and J by 6 bases. Looked up from germline, CDR1 is SGHTA and CDR2 is FQGNSA. The chain's CDR3 is CASRTESGSTEQYF. CDR3 nucleotides: TGTGCCAGCAGGACAGAGAGCGGGAGTACCGAGCAGTACTTC.

This clone was detected once. This sequence joins TRBV25-1 and TRBJ1-4; tentatively, D is TRBD1 (6 bases). CDR1 MGHDK and CDR2 SYGVNS come from the germline V gene. CDR3 length: 17 amino acids. V lost 3 bases, J lost 4 bases, and 18 bases lay in between. The CDR3 sequence is CASSDSTAGAHNEKLFF. The CDR3, as DNA: TGTGCCAGCAGTGATTCCACCGCAGGGGCCCATAATGAAAAACTGTTTTTT.

The chain uses TRBV28 and TRBJ2-7; TRBD1 agrees at 7 bases. This CDR3 has 16 amino acids. With 7 bases clipped from V and 3 bases from J, the junction kept 15 bases outside the gene matches. Germline lookup yields CDR1 MDHEN and CDR2 SYDVKM. CDR3 in amino acids: CASNTPAGGSYYEQYF. The CDR3 DNA reads as TGTGCCAGCAACACCCCGGCAGGGGGATCCTACTACGAGCAGTACTTC.

The CDR3 protein is CARSFPGDGTGELFF. For the CDR3, the DNA is TGTGCCAGAAGCTTCCCGGGGGATGGGACCGGGGAGCTGTTTTTT. The rearrangement uses TRBV5-3 and TRBJ2-2, with D perhaps TRBD2 (6 bases). TRBV5-3 carries the ORF label, with uncertain function. With 2 bases removed from V and 5 bases from J, the gap between germline ends came to 13 bases. The CDR3 length is 15 residues.

The chain couples TRBV6-5 to TRBJ2-5; 7 bases fit TRBD2. J gave up 2 bases and V 6 bases, and 6 bases lay outside the gene matches. The CDR3 spans 14 residues. Per the germline V gene, CDR1 is MNHEY and CDR2 is SVGAGI. The DNA for the CDR3 is TGTGCCAGCAGCACCTGGGGGGGTCAAGAGACCCAGTACTTC. This sequence encodes CASSTWGGQETQYF.

J is TRBJ2-5 and V is TRBV5-8, with 8 bases lining up with TRBD1. The CDR3 has 14 residues. J gave up 2 bases and V 3 bases, and 3 bases lay outside the gene matches. Germline CDR1 reads SGHTS; CDR2 reads YDEGEE. This chain's CDR3 is CASSWTGLQETQYF. The CDR3 DNA sequence: TGTGCCAGCAGCTGGACAGGGCTTCAAGAGACCCAGTACTTC.

The J gene is TRBJ2-7, the V gene TRBV24-1, with D possibly TRBD1 on 6 matching bases. Germline V CDR1 and CDR2: KGHDR, SFDVKD. The CDR3 sequence is 15 residues long. V was pared by 3 bases and J by 3 bases, with 14 bases between. The CDR3 DNA reads TGTGCCACCAGTGATCCGACAGGCTCTTACTACGAGCAGTACTTC. Protein product: CATSDPTGSYYEQYF.

This rearrangement joins TRBV6-4 to TRBJ1-6; the match to TRBD1 covers 8 bases. There are 15 residues in the CDR3. V trimming: 6 bases; J trimming: 3 bases; junction bases outside the gene matches: 4. Germline CDR1 MRHNA, CDR2 SNTAGT. For the CDR3, the DNA is TGTGCCAGCAGCCCGACAGGGGACTATAATTCACCCCTCCACTTT. This translates into CASSPTGDYNSPLHF.

The chain employs TRBV24-1 and TRBJ1-5, with a tentative D call TRBD1 (6 bases). This CDR3 comprises 16 residues. Per the germline V gene, CDR1 is KGHDR and CDR2 is SFDVKD. V was shortened by 3 bases and J by 4 bases, with 15 bases between the two germline ends. CDR3 coding DNA: TGTGCCACCAGTGATCGGGACACGACGAGAAATCAGCCCCAGCATTTT. Amino acids: CATSDRDTTRNQPQHF.

This chain connects TRBV6-4 to TRBJ1-2; TRBD1 matches 12 bases. There are 13 residues in the CDR3. The V gene's germline CDR1 is MRHNA and CDR2 SNTAGT. V shed 10 bases and J 7 bases; nucleotides not matched to a gene: 7. CDR3 in DNA: TGTGCCACCTGGGGACAGGGGGCCGTTGGCTACACCTTC. Translating it yields CATWGQGAVGYTF.

The J gene is TRBJ2-7, the V gene TRBV27; 8 positions match TRBD2. Germline-derived CDR1 and CDR2 are MNHEY and SMNVEV (reference sequence). V lost 6 bases to trimming and J lost 3 bases; unmatched junction nucleotides: 10. This CDR3 contains 15 residues. The CDR3 coding sequence is TGTGCCAGCAGAGTGGCGGGAGGATCGGGCTACGAGCAGTACTTC. Translated, it gives CASRVAGGSGYEQYF.

The V and J genes are TRBV27 and TRBJ1-2; no clear D gene. The CDR3 covers 13 residues. Germline V gene lookup returns CDR1 MNHEY and CDR2 SMNVEV (reference sequence). V was clipped by 6 bases and J by 2 bases, with 10 bases between them. The CDR3 loop is CASRRAKNYGYTF. The CDR3 coding sequence is TGTGCCAGCAGGAGGGCAAAAAACTATGGCTACACCTTC.

The chain combines TRBV5-1 with TRBJ1-2; 7 bases agree with TRBD1. The CDR3 is 16 amino acids. In germline, CDR1 is SGHRS, CDR2 YFSETQ. Losses at the gene ends were 4 bases for V and 1 base for J; bases not matched to a gene: 10. CDR3 DNA: TGCGCCAGCAGCCAAGAAAAGGGACAGATTAACTATGGCTACACCTTC. Amino acid sequence: CASSQEKGQINYGYTF.

V usage is TRBV3-1 (or the pseudogene TRBV3-2) and J usage is TRBJ2-2; TRBD1 aligns across 12 bases. Germline CDR1 LGHDT, CDR2 YNNKEL (reference sequence). The length of the CDR3 is 18 residues. Germline trimming cut 5 bases from V and 6 bases from J; bases unmatched to any gene: 13. CDR3: CASSSKRAGQGASGELFF. The CDR3, as DNA: TGTGCCAGCAGCTCAAAGAGGGCGGGACAGGGGGCATCCGGGGAGCTGTTTTTT.

V is TRBV4-1 and J is TRBJ2-5, with 7 bases identical to TRBD1. This CDR3 comprises 14 residues. V lost 1 base, J lost 4 bases, and 3 bases stayed unmatched. The germline V gene encodes CDR1 MGHRA and CDR2 YSYEKL. The CDR3 protein is CASSQVTGVETQYF. Here the CDR3 DNA reads TGCGCCAGCAGCCAAGTTACAGGGGTAGAGACCCAGTACTTC.

V and J are TRBV6-4 and TRBJ2-1; 7 nucleotides match TRBD1. The CDR3 length is 15 residues. Germline lookup yields CDR1 MRHNA and CDR2 SNTAGT. With 4 bases clipped from V and 9 bases from J, the junction kept 12 bases outside the gene matches. The CDR3 loop reads CASSVAGGGRGEQFF. CDR3 nucleotide sequence: TGTGCCAGCAGTGTGGCAGGGGGTGGTCGCGGTGAGCAGTTCTTC.

The V and J genes are TRBV7-8 and TRBJ1-2, with D possibly matching TRBD1 (6 bases). Germline CDR1 is SGHVS and CDR2 is FQNEAQ. The CDR3 has 13 amino acids. V lost 0 bases to trimming and J lost 8 bases, with 10 bases between them. The CDR3 loop is CASSLAPGDGYTF. The DNA of the CDR3 is TGTGCCAGCAGCTTAGCGCCAGGGGACGGCTACACCTTC.

The gene calls are TRBV4-1 and TRBJ2-1; 9 bases fit TRBD1. V was pared by 5 bases and J by 8 bases, with 10 bases of the junction left unmatched. The CDR3 loop spans 15 amino acids. Germline V CDR1 and CDR2: MGHRA, YSYEKL. The CDR3 spells CASSVRDRAGDEQFF. The CDR3, as DNA: TGCGCCAGCAGCGTCCGGGACAGGGCGGGGGATGAGCAGTTCTTC.

The chain uses TRBV28 and TRBJ2-3; TRBD2 matches 12 bases. This CDR3 contains 17 residues. Trimming cost V 5 bases and J 4 bases; bases outside gene matches: 10. Germline CDR1 and CDR2: MDHEN and SYDVKM. The CDR3 loop is CASSHIRLAGDSDTQYF. CDR3 sequence (DNA): TGTGCCAGCAGTCACATCAGACTAGCGGGAGATTCAGATACGCAGTATTTT.

In DNA form, the CDR3 reads TGTGCCAGCAGTAGCCCCTGGCGGGGGAACGAGCAGTACTTC. Its translation: CASSSPWRGNEQYF. This sequence joins TRBV6-2 or TRBV6-3 and TRBJ2-7, with 7 positions matching TRBD2. The CDR3 runs to 14 residues. After removal of 5 bases from V and 5 bases from J, the junction contained 9 bases not matched to a gene. Germline CDR1 and CDR2: MNHEY and SVGEGT.

This clone occurred once. The V gene is TRBV28, the J gene TRBJ2-5; D perhaps matches TRBD1 (5 bases). The V gene's germline CDR1 is MDHEN and CDR2 SYDVKM. CDR3 length: 14 residues. V was shortened by 7 bases and J by 7 bases, with 19 bases between the two germline ends. CDR3 nucleotides: TGTGCCAGCACCCACCCCCAGGGTGGGTTGACCCAGTACTTC. Its translation: CASTHPQGGLTQYF.

This rearrangement joins TRBV18 to TRBJ2-7; 11 nucleotides align to TRBD2. Germline-derived CDR1 and CDR2 are KGHSH and LQKENI. V lost 5 bases to trimming and J lost 4 bases; unmatched junction nucleotides: 4. This CDR3 has 14 residues. The CDR3 DNA reads as TGTGCCAGCTCAATAGCGGGAGGGGTTTACGAGCAGTACTTC. Protein sequence: CASSIAGGVYEQYF.

The chain links TRBV28 to TRBJ2-5; 14 bases align to TRBD2. The CDR3 is made up of 17 amino acids. The germline gives CDR1 MDHEN, CDR2 SYDVKM. V lost 6 bases, J lost 0 bases, and 6 bases stayed unmatched. The CDR3 here is CASRKTSGRAYQETQYF. In DNA, the CDR3 is TGTGCCAGCAGGAAGACTAGCGGGAGGGCGTACCAAGAGACCCAGTACTTC.

The chain joins TRBV5-1 to TRBJ2-3; 12 bases are a match to TRBD2. V lost 4 bases to trimming and J lost 4 bases; unmatched junction nucleotides: 7. Germline CDR1 and CDR2: SGHRS and YFSETQ. The CDR3 extends over 16 amino acids. The CDR3 loop is CASSIASGRASDTQYF. The CDR3 region has the DNA TGCGCCAGCAGCATAGCTAGCGGGAGGGCCTCAGATACGCAGTATTTT. The whole variable domain, remainder taken from reference TRBV5-1 and TRBJ2-3, is KAGVTQTPRYLIKTRGQQVTLSCSPISGHRSVSWYQQTPGQGLQFLFEYFSETQRNKGNFPGRFSGRQFSNSRSEMNVSTLELGDSALYLCASSIASGRASDTQYFGPGTRLTVL.

This chain uses TRBV28 with TRBJ2-7; D is undetermined. Trimming took off 6 bases at V and 6 bases at J, with 9 bases between the two ends. CDR3 length: 11 amino acids. Germline loops: CDR1 MDHEN, CDR2 SYDVKM. DNA of the CDR3: TGTGCCAGCAGACTGAGAACCGAGCAGTACTTC. Protein product: CASRLRTEQYF.

The chain joins TRBV4-1 to TRBJ1-1, with a tentative D call TRBD1 (5 bases). This CDR3 has 16 amino acids. CDR1 MGHRA and CDR2 YSYEKL come from the germline V gene. The V gene lost 0 bases and the J gene lost 1 base, with 12 bases spanning the gap. The CDR3 nucleotides are TGCGCCAGCAGCCAAGAGCCTCTCGGGGGGAACACTGAAGCTTTCTTT. This codes for CASSQEPLGGNTEAFF.

The chain recombines TRBV12-3 or TRBV12-4 with TRBJ2-7; weak D call: TRBD1 (5 bases). V lost 1 base to trimming and J lost 9 bases, with 7 bases between them. The CDR3 has 11 residues. This chain's CDR3 is CASSLGGWQYF. The CDR3 bases are TGTGCCAGCAGTTTAGGGGGCTGGCAGTACTTC.

In its sample, this clone was seen many times. The chain combines TRBV7-6 with TRBJ1-4, with D perhaps TRBD1 (5 bases). Germline V gives CDR1 SGHVS, CDR2 FNYEAQ. With 5 bases removed from V and 6 bases from J, the gap between germline ends came to 10 bases. The CDR3 is made up of 13 amino acids. The CDR3 coding sequence is TGTGCCAGCAGCCCGACAGCCTATGAAAAACTGTTTTTT. Residues: CASSPTAYEKLFF.

The J gene is TRBJ1-2, the V gene TRBV6-6, with D possibly being TRBD1 (6 bases). The V and J ends lost 8 bases and 3 bases respectively, with 13 bases between them. The CDR3 extends over 13 amino acids. Germline loops: CDR1 MNHNY, CDR2 SVGAGI (reference sequence). CDR3 coding DNA: TGTGCCAGCGAGCCGGGGGGCGACTATGGCTACACCTTC. It encodes CASEPGGDYGYTF.

There are a few counts of this clone. This chain connects TRBV28 to TRBJ2-7, with D possibly being TRBD1 (6 bases). The CDR3 consists of 14 residues. Trimming took off 2 bases at V and 4 bases at J, with 12 bases between the two ends. Per germline, CDR1 MDHEN and CDR2 SYDVKM. The CDR3 DNA follows: TGTGCCAGCAGTTTAAGGGGGAGCTTGTACGAGCAGTACTTC. Residues: CASSLRGSLYEQYF.